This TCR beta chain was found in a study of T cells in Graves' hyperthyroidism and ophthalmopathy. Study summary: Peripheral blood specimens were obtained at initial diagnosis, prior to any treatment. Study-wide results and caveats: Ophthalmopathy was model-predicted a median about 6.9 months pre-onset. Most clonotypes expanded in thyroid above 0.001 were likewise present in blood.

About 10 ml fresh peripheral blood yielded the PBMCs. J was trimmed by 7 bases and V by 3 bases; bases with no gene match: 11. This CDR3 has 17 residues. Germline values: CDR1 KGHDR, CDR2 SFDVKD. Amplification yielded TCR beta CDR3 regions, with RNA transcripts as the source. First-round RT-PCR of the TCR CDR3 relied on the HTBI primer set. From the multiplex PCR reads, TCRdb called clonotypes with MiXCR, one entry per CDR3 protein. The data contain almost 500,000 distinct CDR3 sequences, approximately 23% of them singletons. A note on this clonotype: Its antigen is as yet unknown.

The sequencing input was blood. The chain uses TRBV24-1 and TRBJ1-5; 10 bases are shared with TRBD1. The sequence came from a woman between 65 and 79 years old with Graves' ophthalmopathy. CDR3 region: CATSDHTTGGLGQPQHF. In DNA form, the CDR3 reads TGTGCCACCAGTGATCACACGACAGGGGGCTTAGGGCAGCCCCAGCATTTT.